This record covers a single T cell receptor beta chain. TCRdb's table, derived via immunoSEQ multiplex PCR, lists solely in-frame clones and lacks some. The sample includes approximately 72,000 clones, over 80% seen only once; the top ten take around 0.77%. The CDR3 has 16 residues. Germline values: CDR1 SGHKS, CDR2 YYEKEE (reference sequence). V shed 4 bases, J shed 7 bases, and the junction held 13 bases outside the gene matches. The sample comes from a study of OX40 agonist ivuxolimab in advanced cancers. The wider study: Patients undergoing dose escalation presented with hepatocellular carcinoma, melanoma, renal cell or head and neck cancer.

Autoimmune disease history or systemic immunosuppression disqualified patients. This clonotype was sampled from an adult with an advanced solid tumor such as melanoma, head and neck, liver or kidney cancer. V usage is TRBV5-5 and J usage is TRBJ1-4; 7 nucleotides align to TRBD1. The sequencing used CD4+ or CD8+ T cells sorted from blood, collected in a trial of the OX40 agonist ivuxolimab. The CDR3 DNA sequence: TGTGCCAGCAGCCCGACCATACAGGGGTTGGGTGAAAAACTGTTTTTT. Translation: CASSPTIQGLGEKLFF.